The 18 T cell receptor beta chains below all came from one sample that was sequenced in a study of T cell changes during pregnancy in multiple sclerosis. TCRdb's copy holds only in-frame clones and misses some; the assay was immunoSEQ multiplex PCR. Of 55,000 to 85,000 clones listed, more than 80% are singletons. This sample comprised peripheral blood, obtained in the third trimester of pregnancy. These receptors all come from a female donor with multiple sclerosis, enrolled in a pregnancy study.

This chain links TRBV29-1 with TRBJ2-5, with 13 bases matching TRBD2. Germline V gives CDR1 SQVTM, CDR2 ANQGSEA. This CDR3 is built from 20 residues. With 1 base clipped from V and 0 bases from J, the junction kept 14 bases outside the gene matches. This CDR3 reads CSVEGDPGLAGPRHQETQYF. The CDR3 DNA follows: TGCAGCGTTGAAGGGGATCCGGGACTAGCGGGGCCTAGGCACCAAGAGACCCAGTACTTC. The entire variable domain, with the rest obtained from reference TRBV29-1 and TRBJ2-5, is as follows: SAVISQKPSRDICQRGTSLTIQCQVDSQVTMMFWYRQQPGQSLTLIATANQGSEATYESGFVIDKFPISRPNLTFSTLTVSNMSPEDSSIYLCSVEGDPGLAGPRHQETQYFGPGTRLLVL.

The chain is built from TRBV5-4 and TRBJ2-1; D call uncertain. Trimming took 0 bases from V and 10 from J, leaving 14 bases between them. Per germline, CDR1 SGHNT and CDR2 YYREEE (reference sequence). The CDR3 consists of 14 residues. This CDR3 is CASSLVETAGEQFF. The CDR3 nucleotides are TGTGCCAGCAGCTTGGTGGAAACCGCCGGGGAGCAGTTCTTC.

Notes on this clone: The junction differs from germline at one of its ends, possibly a read error. The sample contains more than one DNA sequence encoding this CDR3. The chain combines TRBV6-1 with TRBJ2-6, with D perhaps matching TRBD1 (5 bases). Germline lookup yields CDR1 MNHNS and CDR2 SASEGT. The CDR3 has 15 residues. Written as DNA, the CDR3 is TGTGCCAGCAGTGAAGACAGCTCTGGGGCCAACGTCCTGACCTTC. It translates to CASSEDSSGANVLTF.

The chain couples TRBV2 to TRBJ2-5; D is possibly TRBD1 (7 bases). The CDR3 is 13 residues long. The V end was cut by 6 bases, the J end by 3 bases, with 11 bases between. Germline V gene data show CDR1 as SNHLY and CDR2 as FYNNEI. DNA of the CDR3: TGTGCCAGCAGGCGGGACAGAGAAGAGACCCAGTACTTC. It codes for CASRRDREETQYF.

The rearrangement links TRBV18 to TRBJ1-2; 11 bases are a match to TRBD1. J was trimmed by 3 bases and V by 2 bases; bases with no gene match: 5. CDR1 and CDR2 from the germline V gene are KGHSH and LQKENI. The CDR3 runs to 16 residues. CDR3 loop: CASSPTLGQGDYGYTF. The CDR3 coding sequence is TGTGCCAGCTCACCAACCTTGGGACAGGGGGACTATGGCTACACCTTC.

The genes are TRBV11-3 and TRBJ2-3, with D possibly TRBD1 on 6 matching bases. V was cut by 2 bases and J by 2 bases, with 17 bases left in between. Per the germline V gene, CDR1 is SGHNT and CDR2 is YENEEA. The CDR3 has 17 residues. The CDR3 nucleotides read TGTGCCAGCAGCTTACGAACCTCAGGGGAAACCACAGATACGCAGTATTTT. The encoded protein is CASSLRTSGETTDTQYF.

V and J are TRBV19 and TRBJ1-5; TRBD1 matches at 8 bases. This CDR3 has 13 residues. Germline CDR1 and CDR2: LNHDA and SQIVND (reference sequence). V was pared by 8 bases and J by 5 bases, with 5 bases of the junction left unmatched. The CDR3 DNA reads as TGTGCCAGTGGGGAGACAGGGGATCAGCCCCAGCATTTT. It yields the protein CASGETGDQPQHF.

The chain couples TRBV4-3 to TRBJ2-7, with 9 nucleotides matching TRBD2. Germline V gene sequence: CDR1 LGHNA, CDR2 YSLEER. The V gene end was trimmed by 4 bases and the J gene end by 2 bases; junction bases not matched to a gene: 9. There are 16 residues in the CDR3. This CDR3 is CASSLKAGGLPYEQYF. The CDR3 nucleotides read TGCGCCAGCAGCCTCAAAGCGGGAGGCCTTCCCTACGAGCAGTACTTC.

The chain carries TRBV19 and TRBJ2-7, with D maybe TRBD1 (5 bases). The CDR3 contains 14 residues. Germline values: CDR1 LNHDA, CDR2 SQIVND (reference sequence). V dropped 1 base and J dropped 5 bases, with 12 bases sitting between them. CDR3 amino acids: CASSIAAGHNEQYF. The CDR3, as DNA: TGTGCCAGTAGTATAGCAGCAGGGCACAACGAGCAGTACTTC. Combining the CDR3 with reference TRBV19 and TRBJ2-7 gives the whole variable domain DGGITQSPKYLFRKEGQNVTLSCEQNLNHDAMYWYRQDPGQGLRLIYYSQIVNDFQKGDIAEGYSVSREKKESFPLTVTSAQKNPTAFYLCASSIAAGHNEQYFGPGTRLTVT.

The chain is built from TRBV10-3 and TRBJ2-7, with 8 bases lining up with TRBD2. Germline CDR1 ENHRY, CDR2 SYGVKD. J gave up 4 bases and V 3 bases, and 8 bases lay outside the gene matches. The CDR3 covers 15 residues. CDR3 protein: CAISDGSGSIYEQYF. DNA for the CDR3: TGTGCCATCAGTGACGGGAGCGGGAGTATTTACGAGCAGTACTTC.

The chain is built from TRBV28 and TRBJ2-1; D may be TRBD1 (7 bases). V was cut by 8 bases and J by 6 bases, with 26 bases left in between. CDR3 size: 17 residues. Germline V gene sequence: CDR1 MDHEN, CDR2 SYDVKM. CDR3 protein: CASQTIRQGGFVNEQFF. For the CDR3, the DNA is TGTGCCAGCCAAACGATCCGACAGGGAGGTTTTGTCAATGAGCAGTTCTTC.

There are a few counts of this clone. The V gene is TRBV6-5, the J gene TRBJ1-2, with 7 bases aligning to TRBD1. Germline-derived CDR1 and CDR2 are MNHEY and SVGAGI. V was clipped by 2 bases and J by 3 bases; unmatched bases: 3. The CDR3 consists of 14 residues. CDR3 sequence (DNA): TGTGCCAGCAGTTACAGCACAGGGGACTATGGCTACACCTTC. This gives the protein CASSYSTGDYGYTF.

This sequence joins TRBV19 and TRBJ1-1; perhaps TRBD1 as D (5 bases). CDR3 length equals 14 residues. V lost 10 bases and J lost 3, with 18 bases in between. CDR1 is LNHDA, CDR2 SQIVND, per germline (reference sequence). The CDR3: CAIMPQGKYTEAFF. The CDR3, as DNA: TGTGCCATAATGCCTCAGGGAAAGTACACTGAAGCTTTCTTT.

The CDR3 region is CASRQGASGLTGELFF. The CDR3 DNA follows: TGTGCCAGCAGGCAGGGGGCTAGCGGCCTCACCGGGGAGCTGTTTTTT. The gene calls are TRBV6-4 and TRBJ2-2; D possibly corresponds to TRBD1 (8 bases). Germline CDR1 reads MRHNA; CDR2 reads SNTAGT. Deletions cut 6 bases from V and 4 bases from J, with 18 bases between. The CDR3 loop spans 16 amino acids.

This chain uses TRBV6-6 with TRBJ1-1, with a possible D match to TRBD1 (5 bases). The CDR3 extends over 15 amino acids. The germline V gene has CDR1 MNHNY and CDR2 SVGAGI (reference sequence). The V end was cut by 2 bases, the J end by 0 bases, with 10 bases between. CDR3 sequence (DNA): TGTGCCAGCAGTTACGGCGGGACGGTGAACACTGAAGCTTTCTTT. The encoded protein is CASSYGGTVNTEAFF.

The gene calls are TRBV11-3 and TRBJ2-3; 8 bases align to TRBD1. CDR1 and CDR2 from the germline V gene are SGHNT and YENEEA. V trimming: 5 bases; J trimming: 4 bases; junction bases outside the gene matches: 11. The length of the CDR3 is 16 residues. In DNA form, the CDR3 reads TGTGCCAGCAGCCCTGGCGACAGGGGTTGGGCAGATACGCAGTATTTT. It codes for CASSPGDRGWADTQYF.

V is TRBV5-1 and J is TRBJ2-7; 7 nucleotides align to TRBD2. The germline gives CDR1 SGHRS, CDR2 YFSETQ. This CDR3 has 15 residues. V shed 2 bases, J shed 4 bases, and the junction held 9 bases outside the gene matches. CDR3 in amino acids: CASSFEGGMGYEQYF. CDR3 nucleotide sequence: TGCGCCAGCAGCTTCGAGGGAGGGATGGGTTACGAGCAGTACTTC.

This sequence joins TRBV14 and TRBJ2-1; unclear D gene. The CDR3 is 13 residues long. Germline-derived CDR1 and CDR2 are SGHDN and FVKESK. The germline V and J ends were trimmed by 0 bases and 10 bases, with 10 bases remaining between them. CDR3 DNA: TGTGCCAGCAGCCAAGACTCCAGGCACGAGCAGTTCTTC. Its translation is CASSQDSRHEQFF.